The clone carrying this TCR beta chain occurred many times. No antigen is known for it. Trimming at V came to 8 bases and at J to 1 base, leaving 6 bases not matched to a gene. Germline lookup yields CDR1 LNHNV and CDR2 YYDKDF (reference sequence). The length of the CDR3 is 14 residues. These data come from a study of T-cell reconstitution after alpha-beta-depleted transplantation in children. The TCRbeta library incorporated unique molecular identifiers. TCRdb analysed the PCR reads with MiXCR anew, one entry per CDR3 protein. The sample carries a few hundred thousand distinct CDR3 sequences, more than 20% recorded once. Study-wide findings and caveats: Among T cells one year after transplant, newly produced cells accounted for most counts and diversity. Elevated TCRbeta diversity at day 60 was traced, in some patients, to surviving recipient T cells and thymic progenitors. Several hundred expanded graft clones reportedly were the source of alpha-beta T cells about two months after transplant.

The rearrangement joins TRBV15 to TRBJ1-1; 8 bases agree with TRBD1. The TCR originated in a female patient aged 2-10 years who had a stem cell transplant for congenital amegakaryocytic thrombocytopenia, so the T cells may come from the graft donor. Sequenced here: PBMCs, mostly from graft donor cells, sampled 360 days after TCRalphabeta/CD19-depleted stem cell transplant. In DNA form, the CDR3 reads TGTGCCACCTCTTGGACAGGGAAGAACACTGAAGCTTTCTTT. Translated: CATSWTGKNTEAFF.